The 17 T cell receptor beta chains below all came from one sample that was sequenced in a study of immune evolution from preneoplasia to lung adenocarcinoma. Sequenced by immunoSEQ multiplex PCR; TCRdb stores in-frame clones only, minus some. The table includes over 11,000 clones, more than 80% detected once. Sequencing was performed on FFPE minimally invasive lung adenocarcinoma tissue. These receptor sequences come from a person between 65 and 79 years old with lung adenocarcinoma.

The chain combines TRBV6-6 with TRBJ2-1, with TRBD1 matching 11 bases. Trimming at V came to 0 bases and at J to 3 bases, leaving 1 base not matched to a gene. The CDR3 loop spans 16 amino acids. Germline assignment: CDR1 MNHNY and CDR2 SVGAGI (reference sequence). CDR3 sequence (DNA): TGTGCCAGCAGTTACTCGGGGACAGGGGGCTACAATGAGCAGTTCTTC. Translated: CASSYSGTGGYNEQFF.

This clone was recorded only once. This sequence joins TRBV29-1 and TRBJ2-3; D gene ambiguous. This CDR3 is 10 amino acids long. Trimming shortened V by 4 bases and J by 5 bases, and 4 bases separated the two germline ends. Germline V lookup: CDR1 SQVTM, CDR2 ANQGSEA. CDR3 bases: TGCAGCGTTGGTCTAGATACGCAGTATTTT. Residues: CSVGLDTQYF.

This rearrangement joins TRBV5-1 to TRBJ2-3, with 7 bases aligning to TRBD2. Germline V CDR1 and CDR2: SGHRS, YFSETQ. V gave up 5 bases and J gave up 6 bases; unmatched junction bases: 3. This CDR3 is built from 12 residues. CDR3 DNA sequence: TGCGCCAGCAGGAGGGAGGGGGATACGCAGTATTTT. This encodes CASRREGDTQYF.

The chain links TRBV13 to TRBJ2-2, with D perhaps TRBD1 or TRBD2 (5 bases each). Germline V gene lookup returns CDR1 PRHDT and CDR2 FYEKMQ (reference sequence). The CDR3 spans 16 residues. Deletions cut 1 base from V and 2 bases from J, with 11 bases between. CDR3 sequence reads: CASSLDGTVNTGELFF. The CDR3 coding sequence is TGTGCCAGCAGCTTAGATGGGACGGTAAACACCGGGGAGCTGTTTTTT. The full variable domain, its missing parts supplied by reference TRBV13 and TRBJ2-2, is AAGVIQSPRHLIKEKRETATLKCYPIPRHDTVYWYQQGPGQDPQFLISFYEKMQSDKGSIPDRFSAQQFSDYHSELNMSSLELGDSALYFCASSLDGTVNTGELFFGEGSRLTVL.

The CDR3 bases are TGTGCCATCAGGGACAGCTACACTGAAGCTTTCTTT. Encoded protein: CAIRDSYTEAFF. The J gene is TRBJ1-1, the V gene TRBV10-3; weak D call: TRBD1 (6 bases). Germline V CDR1 and CDR2: ENHRY, SYGVKD. V lost 6 bases to trimming and J lost 3 bases, with 8 bases between them. The CDR3 is 12 residues long.

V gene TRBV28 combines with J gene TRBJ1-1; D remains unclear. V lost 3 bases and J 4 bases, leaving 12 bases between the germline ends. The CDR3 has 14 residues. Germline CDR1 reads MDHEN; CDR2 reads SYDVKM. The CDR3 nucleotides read TGTGCCAGCAGTTTTGGAAGGTCGGGCACTGAAGCTTTCTTT. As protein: CASSFGRSGTEAFF.

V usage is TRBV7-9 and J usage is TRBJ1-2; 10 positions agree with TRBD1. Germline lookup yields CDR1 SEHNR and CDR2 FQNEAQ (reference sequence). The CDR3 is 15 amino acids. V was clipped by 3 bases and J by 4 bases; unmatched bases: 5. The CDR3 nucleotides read TGTGCCAGCAGCTTTCCCGGGACAGGGGCCTATGGCTACACCTTC. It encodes CASSFPGTGAYGYTF.

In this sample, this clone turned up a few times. CDR3 DNA: TGCGCCAGCCGGGAGACGGACTACAATGAGCAGTTCTTC. Its translation is CASRETDYNEQFF. The chain recombines TRBV10-2 with TRBJ2-1, with D tentatively TRBD2 (6 bases). From germline, CDR1 is WSHSY and CDR2 SAAADI. CDR3 length equals 13 residues. Trimming took off 8 bases at V and 3 bases at J, with 11 bases between the two ends.

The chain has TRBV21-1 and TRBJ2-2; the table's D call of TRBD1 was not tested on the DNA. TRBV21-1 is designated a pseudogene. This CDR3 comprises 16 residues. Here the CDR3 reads CASSKRRRGNTGELFF. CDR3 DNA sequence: TGTGCCAGCAGCAAAAGGCGCAGGGGGAACACCGGGGAGCTGTTTTTT.

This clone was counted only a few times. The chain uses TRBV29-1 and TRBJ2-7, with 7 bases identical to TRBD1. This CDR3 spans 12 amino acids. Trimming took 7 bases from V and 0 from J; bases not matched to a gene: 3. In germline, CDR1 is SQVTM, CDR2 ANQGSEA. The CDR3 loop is CSAWDSSYEQYF. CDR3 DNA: TGCAGCGCTTGGGACAGCTCCTACGAGCAGTACTTC.

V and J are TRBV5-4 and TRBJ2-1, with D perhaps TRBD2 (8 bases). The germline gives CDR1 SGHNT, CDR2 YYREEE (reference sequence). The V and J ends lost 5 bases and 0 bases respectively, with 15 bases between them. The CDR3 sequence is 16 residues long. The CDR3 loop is CASSSGGGSSYNEQFF. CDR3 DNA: TGTGCCAGCAGTTCGGGAGGGGGCAGCTCCTACAATGAGCAGTTCTTC.

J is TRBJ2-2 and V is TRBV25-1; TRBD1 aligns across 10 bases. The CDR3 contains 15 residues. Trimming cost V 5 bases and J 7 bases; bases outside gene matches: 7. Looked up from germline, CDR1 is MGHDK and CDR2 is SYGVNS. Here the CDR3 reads CASSPRQGAGGELFF. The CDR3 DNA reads TGTGCCAGCAGTCCCCGACAGGGGGCGGGCGGGGAGCTGTTTTTT.

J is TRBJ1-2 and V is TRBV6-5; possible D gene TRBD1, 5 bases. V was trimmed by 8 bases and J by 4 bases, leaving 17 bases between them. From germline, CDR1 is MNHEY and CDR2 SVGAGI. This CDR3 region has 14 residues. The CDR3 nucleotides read TGTGCCAGCCAAAGGGGTGTTCGAGGCTATGGCTACACCTTC. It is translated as CASQRGVRGYGYTF.

CDR3 protein: CAWSVSGGWDTQYF. The CDR3 region has the DNA TGTGCCTGGAGTGTTAGCGGGGGCTGGGATACGCAGTATTTT. V gene TRBV30 combines with J gene TRBJ2-3; 9 nucleotides align to TRBD2. The germline V gene has CDR1 GTSNPN and CDR2 SVGIG (reference sequence). This CDR3 is built from 14 residues. J was trimmed by 6 bases and V by 0 bases; bases with no gene match: 4.

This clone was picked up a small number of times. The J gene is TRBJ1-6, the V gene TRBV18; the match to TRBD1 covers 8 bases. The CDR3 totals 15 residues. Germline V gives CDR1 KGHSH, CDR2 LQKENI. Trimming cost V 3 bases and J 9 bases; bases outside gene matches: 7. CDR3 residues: CASSPVPTGGSPLHF. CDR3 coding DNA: TGTGCCAGCTCACCTGTCCCTACAGGGGGTTCACCCCTCCACTTT.

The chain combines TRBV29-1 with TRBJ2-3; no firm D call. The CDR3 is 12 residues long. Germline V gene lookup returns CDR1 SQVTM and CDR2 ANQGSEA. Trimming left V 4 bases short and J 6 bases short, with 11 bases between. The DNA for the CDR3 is TGCAGCGTTGGCACTGAAGGGGATACGCAGTATTTT. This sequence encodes CSVGTEGDTQYF.

The CDR3 coding sequence is TGTGCCAGCAGCCTTACCCTAGCGGGATATGCAGATACGCAGTATTTT. Translated: CASSLTLAGYADTQYF. The V gene is TRBV14, the J gene TRBJ2-3; 9 nucleotides line up with TRBD2. CDR1 is SGHDN, CDR2 FVKESK, per germline. The CDR3 extends over 16 amino acids. V was pared by 4 bases and J by 4 bases, with 9 bases of the junction left unmatched.